This T cell receptor beta chain is from a study of T cell responses to AZD1222 COVID-19 vaccine. CDR3 size: 16 residues. Germline lookup yields CDR1 SGHTA and CDR2 FQGNSA. The V gene lost 0 bases and the J gene lost 0 bases, with 9 bases spanning the gap. Sequencing used immunoSEQ multiplex PCR; TCRdb keeps in-frame clones, though not all of them. The table has 65,000 to 90,000 clones, roughly nine tenths seen once. The clonotype originates from an adult in good health. Sequenced material: peripheral blood, taken on day 0 of AZD1222 vaccination. The gene calls are TRBV7-2 and TRBJ1-3; D is unclear. The CDR3 DNA sequence: TGTGCCAGCAGCTTAGCGACGGTGAACTCTGGAAACACCATATATTTT. Translation gives CASSLATVNSGNTIYF.